There are a few counts of the clone carrying this T cell receptor (beta chain). Its antigen is not identified. The entry originates in a study of T cells after yellow fever vaccination. At the level of the study: SMART-Seq v4 Ultra Low Input prepared libraries from low-cell fractions.

Germline CDR1 is LGHNA and CDR2 is YSLEER. The CDR3 extends over 15 amino acids. V gave up 0 bases and J gave up 3 bases, with 9 bases separating them. Whole-study results and caveats: Of the clonotypes, a small share occurred in both CD4 and CD8 compartments. The study noted that FACS-sorted repertoires could contain abundant clonotypes contaminating from the bulk population.

5'RACE template switching added a universal primer site and UMIs to TCR cDNA. TCRdb re-called the 5' RACE reads through MiXCR, storing one row per CDR3 protein. The table shows 95,000 to 100,000 distinct CDR3 sequences, with 5.8% occurring only once. The chain is built from TRBV4-3 and TRBJ2-1; no clear D gene. Sequencing was performed on CD8+ T cells sorted from PBMCs, taken 10 days after the yellow fever booster vaccination. The origin of this receptor is a man between 18 and 35 years old who received the YFV17D yellow fever vaccine. CDR3 in amino acids: CASSQDRADYNEQFF. The CDR3 nucleotides are TGCGCCAGCAGCCAAGATCGGGCTGACTACAATGAGCAGTTCTTC.